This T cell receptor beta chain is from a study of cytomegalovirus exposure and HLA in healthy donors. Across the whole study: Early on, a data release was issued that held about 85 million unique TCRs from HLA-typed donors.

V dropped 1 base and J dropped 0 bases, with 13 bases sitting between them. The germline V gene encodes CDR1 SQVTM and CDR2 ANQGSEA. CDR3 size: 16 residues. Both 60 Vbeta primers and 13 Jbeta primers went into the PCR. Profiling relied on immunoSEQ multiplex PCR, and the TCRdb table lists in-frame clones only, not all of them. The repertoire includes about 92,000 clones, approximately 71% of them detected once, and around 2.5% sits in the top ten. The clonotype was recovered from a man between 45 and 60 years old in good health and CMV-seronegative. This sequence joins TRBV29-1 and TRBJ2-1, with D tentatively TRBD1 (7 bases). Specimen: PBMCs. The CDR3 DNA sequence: TGCAGCGTTGAAGGAATCAGGGGGGACTCCTACAATGAGCAGTTCTTC. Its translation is CSVEGIRGDSYNEQFF.